This T cell receptor beta chain was observed in a study of identical twins. General study results and limits: Cord blood's abundant beta clonotypes had fewer insertions, unlike memory repertoires. Analyses of zero insertions could, in part, be confounded by invariant MAIT and iNKT cells. Surplus twin overlap in beta out-of-frame sequences was less pronounced. Modeled out-of-frame TCR alpha sharing in monozygotic twins fell below observed levels.

TCRdb reprocessed the 5' RACE reads via MiXCR and lists one record per CDR3 protein. Found here are about 810,000 distinct CDR3 sequences, around 12% of them singletons; the top ten hold around 1.5%. In this sample, this clonotype turned up a few times. What it binds is not known. These data were also reused for a study on yellow fever vaccine responses in identical twins.

The sequenced sample consisted of PBMCs. The clonotype was recovered from a woman between 18 and 29 years old in good health.

CDR3 residues: CASSLAKGSGVVYNEQFF. The CDR3 coding sequence is TGTGCCAGCAGCTTAGCGAAGGGCAGCGGGGTTGTCTACAATGAGCAGTTCTTC. This chain connects TRBV7-6 to TRBJ2-1; 7 bases match TRBD2. This CDR3 has 18 amino acids. After removal of 0 bases from V and 3 bases from J, the junction contained 11 bases not matched to a gene. Germline V gene lookup returns CDR1 SGHVS and CDR2 FNYEAQ.